This T cell receptor (beta chain) was retrieved from a study of human T cells and chemical hapten exposure. At the level of the study: Women made up most patients, who had alopecia areata, totalis or universalis. Mainly, slight library volume differences in the pool made TCR yields vary. Study-wide points: Expanded TCRs were compared with controls, and the expanded TCRs formed significantly more large CDR3 similarity clusters.

Per germline, CDR1 MNHNS and CDR2 SASEGT. The CDR3 sequence is 15 residues long. Trimming pared 6 bases from V and 0 bases from J, leaving 12 bases between. This clonotype came up a few times. What it binds is unknown. Indicated time point: patch test 2, 6 weeks after DPC sensitization. Treatment noted: therapeutic diphenylcyclopropenone sensitization with weekly scalp DPC. The library put unique molecular identifiers onto individual cDNA molecules. In TCRdb, the RACE reads were re-called with MiXCR into one record per CDR3 protein. The data hold about 50,000 distinct CDR3 sequences, with over 9.5% observed a single time.

This sequence originates from a woman between 45 and 65 years old with alopecia areata. Some clones in this sample may be carry-over from other donors' samples. This specimen was whole blood, taken in connection with sensitization to the hapten diphenylcyclopropenone (DPC). The V call is TRBV6-1, the J call TRBJ1-5; D unresolved. In nucleotides, the CDR3 is TGTGCCAGCAGCTTCGTTTGGAGTAGCAATCAGCCCCAGCATTTT. It yields the protein CASSFVWSSNQPQHF.